This T cell receptor beta chain was recovered during a study of T-cell memory formation after mild COVID-19. Study-wide background: Largely, the TCR clusters proved donor specific.

This clonotype has just a few counts. As yet, its antigen is unknown. The germline CDR1 and CDR2 sequences are LGHDT and YNNKEL (reference sequence). Trimming at V came to 1 base and at J to 4 bases, leaving 4 bases not matched to a gene. The length of the CDR3 is 16 residues. Study-wide findings and caveats: Most CD4+ clones that shrank were in CM and EM, while CD8+ ones turned up in EMRA. The study detected some responding clones in pre-infection memory, suggesting cross-reactive memory joined.

A 5'RACE reaction primed in the constant segment made cDNA libraries of TCR alpha and TCR beta, and these carried sample barcodes and UMIs. MiXCR was run by TCRdb on the 5' RACE reads, yielding one entry per CDR3 protein. Here the sample spans 450,000 or so distinct CDR3 sequences, roughly 25% being singletons. This sequence was found in an adult woman who had mild COVID-19 (a few samples of this study predate the infection). Cell type and time point are not known. The material sequenced was PBMCs or a T cell subset sorted from them (not recorded which). The chain links TRBV3-1 to TRBJ2-5; TRBD2 matches at 12 bases. The CDR3 protein is CASSQASGGAPETQYF. The CDR3 DNA reads TGTGCCAGCAGCCAAGCTAGCGGGGGGGCCCCAGAGACCCAGTACTTC.